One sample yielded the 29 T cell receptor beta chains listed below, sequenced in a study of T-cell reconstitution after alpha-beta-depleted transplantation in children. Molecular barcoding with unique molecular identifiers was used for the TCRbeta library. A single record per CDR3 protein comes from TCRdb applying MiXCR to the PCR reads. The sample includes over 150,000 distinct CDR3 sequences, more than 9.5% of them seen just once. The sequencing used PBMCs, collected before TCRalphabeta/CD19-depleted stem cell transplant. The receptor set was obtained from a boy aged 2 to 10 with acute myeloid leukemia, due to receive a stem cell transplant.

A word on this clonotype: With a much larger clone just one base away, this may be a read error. DNA of the CDR3: TGTGCCCGCAGTTTAAGCTGGAGTGGTAGGGACAGGGTCTACGAGCAGTACTTC. This codes for CARSLSWSGRDRVYEQYF. The J gene is TRBJ2-7, the V gene TRBV2; 9 bases match TRBD1. Germline V CDR1 and CDR2: SNHLY, FYNNEI. This CDR3 is 18 amino acids long.

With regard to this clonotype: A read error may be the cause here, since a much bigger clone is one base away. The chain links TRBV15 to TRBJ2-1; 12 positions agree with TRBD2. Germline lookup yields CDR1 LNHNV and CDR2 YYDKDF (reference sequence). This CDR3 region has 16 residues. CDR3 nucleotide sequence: TGTGCCACCAGCACGACTAGCGGGAGCCCCTACAATAAGCAGTTCTTC. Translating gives CATSTTSGSPYNKQFF.

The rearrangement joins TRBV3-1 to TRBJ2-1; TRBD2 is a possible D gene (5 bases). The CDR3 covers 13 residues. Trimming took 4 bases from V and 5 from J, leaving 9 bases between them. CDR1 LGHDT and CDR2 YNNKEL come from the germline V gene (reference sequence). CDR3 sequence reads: CASSLWRDNEQFF. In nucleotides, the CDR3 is TGTGCCAGCAGCCTTTGGCGGGACAATGAGCAGTTCTTC.

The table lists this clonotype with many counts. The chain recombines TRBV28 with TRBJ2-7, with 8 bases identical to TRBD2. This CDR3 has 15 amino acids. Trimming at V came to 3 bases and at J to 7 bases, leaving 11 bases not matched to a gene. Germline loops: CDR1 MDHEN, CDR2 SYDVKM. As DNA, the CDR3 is TGTGCCAGCAGTTTTATAGCGGGACCACCCCGTGAGCAGTACTTC. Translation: CASSFIAGPPREQYF.

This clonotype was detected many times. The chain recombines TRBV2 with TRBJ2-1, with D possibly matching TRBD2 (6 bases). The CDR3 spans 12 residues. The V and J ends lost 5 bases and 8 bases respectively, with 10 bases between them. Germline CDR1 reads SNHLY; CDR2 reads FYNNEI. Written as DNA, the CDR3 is TGTGCCAGCAGTCGTGGAGGGTATGAGCAGTTCTTC. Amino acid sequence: CASSRGGYEQFF.

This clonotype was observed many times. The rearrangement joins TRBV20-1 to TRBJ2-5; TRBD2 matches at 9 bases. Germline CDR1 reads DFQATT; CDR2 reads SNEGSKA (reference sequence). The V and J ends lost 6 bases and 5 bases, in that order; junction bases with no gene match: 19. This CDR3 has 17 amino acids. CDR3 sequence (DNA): TGCAGTGCCACTGACCTAGCGGGACAGCGGGGCTTGGAGACCCAGTACTTC. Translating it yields CSATDLAGQRGLETQYF.

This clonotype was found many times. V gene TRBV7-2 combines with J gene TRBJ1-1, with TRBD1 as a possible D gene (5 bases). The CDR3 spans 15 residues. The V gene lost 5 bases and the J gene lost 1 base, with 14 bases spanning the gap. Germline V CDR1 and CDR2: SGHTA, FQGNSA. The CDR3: CASSRGRGSNTEAFF. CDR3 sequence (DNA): TGTGCCAGCAGCCGTGGGCGGGGGTCGAACACTGAAGCTTTCTTT.

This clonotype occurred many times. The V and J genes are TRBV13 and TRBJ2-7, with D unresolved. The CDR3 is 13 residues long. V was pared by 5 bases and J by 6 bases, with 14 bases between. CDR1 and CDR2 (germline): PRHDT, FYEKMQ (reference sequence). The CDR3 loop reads CASSNTGYVEQYF. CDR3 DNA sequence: TGTGCCAGCAGCAATACCGGATATGTCGAGCAGTACTTC.

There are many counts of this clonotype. The CDR3: CASSPAGYGNQPQHF. In nucleotides, the CDR3 is TGTGCCAGCAGCCCAGCGGGGTATGGCAATCAGCCCCAGCATTTT. The chain is built from TRBV14 and TRBJ1-5, with D unclear. The V and J ends lost 4 bases and 2 bases respectively, with 12 bases between them. The CDR3 has 15 residues. In germline, CDR1 is SGHDN, CDR2 FVKESK.

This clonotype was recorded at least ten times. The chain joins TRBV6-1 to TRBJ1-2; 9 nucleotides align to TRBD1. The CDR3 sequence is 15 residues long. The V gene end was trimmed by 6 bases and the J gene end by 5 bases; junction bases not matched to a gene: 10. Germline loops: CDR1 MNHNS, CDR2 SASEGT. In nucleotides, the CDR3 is TGTGCCAGCAGGGGCCGGGACAGGGATCTTTATGGCTACACCTTC. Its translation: CASRGRDRDLYGYTF.

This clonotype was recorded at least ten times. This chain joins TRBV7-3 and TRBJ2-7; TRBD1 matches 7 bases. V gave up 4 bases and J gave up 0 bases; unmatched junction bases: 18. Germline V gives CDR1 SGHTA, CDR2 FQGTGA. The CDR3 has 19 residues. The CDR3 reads CASSCRPGQHKIYSYEQYV. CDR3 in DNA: TGTGCCAGCAGCTGCAGACCGGGACAGCACAAGATTTACTCCTACGAGCAGTACGTC.

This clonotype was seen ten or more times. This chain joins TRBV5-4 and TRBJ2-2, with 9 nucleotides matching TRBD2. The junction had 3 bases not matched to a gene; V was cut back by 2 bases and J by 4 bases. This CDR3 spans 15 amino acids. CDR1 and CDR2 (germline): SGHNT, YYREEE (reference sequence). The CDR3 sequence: CASSFGGRATGELFF. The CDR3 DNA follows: TGTGCCAGCAGCTTCGGCGGGAGGGCCACCGGGGAGCTGTTTTTT.

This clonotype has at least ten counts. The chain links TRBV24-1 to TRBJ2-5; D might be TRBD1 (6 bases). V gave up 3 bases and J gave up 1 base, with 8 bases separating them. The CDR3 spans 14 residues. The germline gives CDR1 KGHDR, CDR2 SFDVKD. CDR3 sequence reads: CATSDQGTQETQYF. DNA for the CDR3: TGTGCCACCAGTGATCAGGGGACCCAAGAGACCCAGTACTTC.

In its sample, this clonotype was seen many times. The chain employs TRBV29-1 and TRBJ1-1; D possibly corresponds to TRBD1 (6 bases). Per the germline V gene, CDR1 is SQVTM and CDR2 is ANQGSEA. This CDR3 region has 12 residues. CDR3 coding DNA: TGCATCGTACGGACAGATAACACTGAAGCTTTCTTT. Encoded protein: CIVRTDNTEAFF.

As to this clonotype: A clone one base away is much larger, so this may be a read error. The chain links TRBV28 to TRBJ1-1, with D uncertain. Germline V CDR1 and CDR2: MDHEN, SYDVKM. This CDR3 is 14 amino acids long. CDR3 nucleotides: TGTGGCAGCAGTTTCTCTACAATGAACACTGAAGCTTTCTTT. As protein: CGSSFSTMNTEAFF.

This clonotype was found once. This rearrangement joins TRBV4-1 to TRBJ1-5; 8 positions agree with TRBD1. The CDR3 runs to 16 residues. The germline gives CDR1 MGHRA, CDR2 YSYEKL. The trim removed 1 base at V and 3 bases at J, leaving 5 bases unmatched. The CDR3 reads CASSQVVRGLNQPQHF. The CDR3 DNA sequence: TGCGCCAGCAGCCAAGTAGTCAGGGGGCTCAATCAGCCCCAGCATTTT.

The CDR3, as DNA: TGTGCCTGCAGCCAAGTTTCTCCCCGGGGGGCCACCTACGAGCAGTACGTC. It codes for CACSQVSPRGATYEQYV. This rearrangement joins TRBV3-1 to TRBJ2-7, with TRBD2 as a possible D gene (7 bases). This CDR3 comprises 17 residues. Germline loops: CDR1 LGHDT, CDR2 YNNKEL (reference sequence).

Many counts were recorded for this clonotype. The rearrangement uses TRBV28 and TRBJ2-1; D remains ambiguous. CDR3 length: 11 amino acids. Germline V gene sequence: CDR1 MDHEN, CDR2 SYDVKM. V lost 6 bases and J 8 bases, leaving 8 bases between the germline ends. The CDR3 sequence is CASSPSYEQFF. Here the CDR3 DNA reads TGTGCCAGCAGCCCGAGCTATGAGCAGTTCTTC.

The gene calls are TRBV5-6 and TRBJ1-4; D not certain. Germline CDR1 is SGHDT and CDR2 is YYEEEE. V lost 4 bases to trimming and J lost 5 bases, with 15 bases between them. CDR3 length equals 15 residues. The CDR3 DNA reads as TGTGCCAGCAGCCCCTGGCTACCAAGCAATGAAAAACTGTTTTTT. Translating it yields CASSPWLPSNEKLFF.

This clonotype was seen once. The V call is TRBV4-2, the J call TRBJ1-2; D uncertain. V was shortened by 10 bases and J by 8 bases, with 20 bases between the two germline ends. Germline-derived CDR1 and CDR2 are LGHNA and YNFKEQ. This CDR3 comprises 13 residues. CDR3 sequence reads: CAMGPGLPRGYTF. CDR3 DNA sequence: TGTGCCATGGGCCCCGGGCTCCCCCGAGGCTACACCTTC.

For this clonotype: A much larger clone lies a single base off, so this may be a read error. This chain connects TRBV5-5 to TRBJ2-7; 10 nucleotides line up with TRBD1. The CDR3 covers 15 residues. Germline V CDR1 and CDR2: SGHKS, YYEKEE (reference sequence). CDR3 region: CASSPDRTTGGEQDV. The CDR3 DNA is TGTGCCAGCAGCCCCGACCGTACGACAGGGGGCGAGCAGGACGTC.

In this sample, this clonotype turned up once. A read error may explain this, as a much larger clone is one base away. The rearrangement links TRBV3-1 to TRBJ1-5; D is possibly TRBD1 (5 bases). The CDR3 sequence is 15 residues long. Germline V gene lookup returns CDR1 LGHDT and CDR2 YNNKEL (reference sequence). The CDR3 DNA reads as TGTGCCAGCAGCCAAGATCAGGGTATGAATCAGCGCCAGCATTTT. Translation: CASSQDQGMNQRQHF.

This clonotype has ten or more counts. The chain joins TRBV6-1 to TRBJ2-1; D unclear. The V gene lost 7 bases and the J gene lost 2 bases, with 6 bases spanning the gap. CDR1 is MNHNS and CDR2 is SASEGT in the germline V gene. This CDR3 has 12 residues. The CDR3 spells CASIGTYNEQFF. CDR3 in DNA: TGTGCCAGCATTGGGACCTACAATGAGCAGTTCTTC.

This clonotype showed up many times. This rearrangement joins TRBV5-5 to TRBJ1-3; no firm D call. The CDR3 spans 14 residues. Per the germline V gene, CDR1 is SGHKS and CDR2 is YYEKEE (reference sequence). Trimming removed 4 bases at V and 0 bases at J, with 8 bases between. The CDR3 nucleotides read TGTGCCAGCAGCGATCACTTCTCTGGAAACACCATATATTTT. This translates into CASSDHFSGNTIYF.

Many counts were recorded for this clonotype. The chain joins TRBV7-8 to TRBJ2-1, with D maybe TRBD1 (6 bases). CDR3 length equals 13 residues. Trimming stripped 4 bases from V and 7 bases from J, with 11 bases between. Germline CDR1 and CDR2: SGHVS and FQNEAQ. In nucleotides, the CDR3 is TGTGCCAGCAGCTGGGACAATAGGAATGAGCAGTTCTTC. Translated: CASSWDNRNEQFF.

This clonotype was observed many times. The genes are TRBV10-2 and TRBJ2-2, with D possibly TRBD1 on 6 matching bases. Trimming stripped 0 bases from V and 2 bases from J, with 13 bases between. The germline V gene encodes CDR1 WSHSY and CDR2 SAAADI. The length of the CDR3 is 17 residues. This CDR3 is CASSESTRTVNTGELFF. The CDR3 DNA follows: TGCGCCAGCAGTGAGTCGACTCGGACAGTTAACACCGGGGAGCTGTTTTTT.

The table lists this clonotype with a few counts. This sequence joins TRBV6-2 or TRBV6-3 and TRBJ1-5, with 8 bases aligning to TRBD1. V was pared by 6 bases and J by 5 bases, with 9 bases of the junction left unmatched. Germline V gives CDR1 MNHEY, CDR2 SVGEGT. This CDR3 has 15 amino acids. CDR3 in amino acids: CASRATGGFDQPQHF. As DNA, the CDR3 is TGTGCCAGCAGGGCTACAGGGGGTTTTGATCAGCCCCAGCATTTT.

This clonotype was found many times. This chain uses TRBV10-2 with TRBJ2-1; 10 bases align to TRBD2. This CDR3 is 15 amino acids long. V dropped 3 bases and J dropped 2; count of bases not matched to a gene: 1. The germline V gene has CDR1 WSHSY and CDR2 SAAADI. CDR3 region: CASSEGTSAYNEQFF. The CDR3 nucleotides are TGCGCCAGCAGTGAAGGGACTAGCGCCTACAATGAGCAGTTCTTC.

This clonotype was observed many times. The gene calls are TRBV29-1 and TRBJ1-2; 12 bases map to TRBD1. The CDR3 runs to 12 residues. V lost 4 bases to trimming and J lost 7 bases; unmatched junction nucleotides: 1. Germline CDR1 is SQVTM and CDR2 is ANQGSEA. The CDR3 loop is CSVGDRGLGYTF. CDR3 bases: TGCAGCGTTGGGGACAGGGGGCTTGGCTACACCTTC.